This TCR beta chain was profiled in a study of shared clonotypes between healthy human individuals (dated by TCRdb to the early 2020s). For context, the study as a whole: The cohort included a few men and a couple of women between 18 and 49 years of age. Blood TCR repertoires of 5 or 6 healthy adults were deeply sequenced to estimate repertoire size and the extent of clonotype sharing between individuals. Libraries were prepared and TCR repertoires were sequenced by different laboratories using diverse techniques, in order to increase sequencing depth and limit assay-specific biases. Each donor's leukapheresis produced roughly between roughly 0.85 and 9.5 billion PBMCs.

Donors were healthy HIV-negative adults with no recently reported acute infections or vaccinations. Only Caucasian adults living in Nashville, Tennessee, USA were represented among the donors. For unsorted samples, tens of millions of PBMCs were counted, and genomic DNA was extracted using the QIAamp DNA Blood Mini kit. After blood collection by leukapheresis, PBMCs were isolated using Ficoll-Histopaque density gradient centrifugation and then cryopreserved in the vapor phase of liquid nitrogen. A word on this clone: Its antigen target is currently unknown. No much larger clonotype is one base removed from it; base qualities were not supplied.

Compared with germline, V lacks 7 bases and J lacks 6 bases; bases without a gene match: 15. The CDR3 numbers 17 residues from cysteine through phenylalanine. Left in the record is the CDR3 DNA by itself, 51 bases read in frame from the first base. Broad study findings and their caveats: Sampling was restricted to blood, and TCR repertoires in tissue are likely to differ from TCR repertoires in blood. Pairwise subsampling led to the expectation that sequencing depth would affect the degree of clonotype sharing among donors. The small number of donors limited the genetic and exposure-history diversity represented.

Using the deep immunoSEQ assay, multiplex PCR amplified TCR CDR3 regions from genomic DNA. Extracted genomic DNA from each cell subset was distributed evenly across all wells of several immunoSEQ 96-well plates, and each plate was treated as a replicate. For unsorted PBMC, approximately 0.3 ug genomic DNA, equal to 25,000 to 35,000 T cell genomes, was loaded into each replicate PCR. Ten immunoSEQ deep assay plates were used to sequence unsorted PBMC genomic DNA. Purified libraries were measured with a Qubit 3.0 fluorometer, size-checked on a Bioanalyzer 2100, and measured again with the KAPA Library Quantification kit. Every immunoSEQ 96-well plate was sequenced on a separate single-read 150-cycle Illumina NextSeq 550 flow cell. The study's processing was this. Because the immunoSEQ output included only junctional sequences and no quality scores, the filtering could not be the same as the filtering used for full-length reads. Sequences were annotated with PyIR, a Python wrapper for IgBLAST v1.9, using IMGT germline references to assign V/J genes and CDR3. Reads with weak V/J assignments (E-value above 1e-6), missing CDR3, stop codons, out-of-frame junctions, or ambiguous translated residues were removed. V3J clonotypes were defined as sequences sharing the same inferred V gene, J gene, and CDR3 amino acid sequence. The percentage overlap between two repertoires was calculated by dividing the number of shared unique clonotypes by the size of the smaller repertoire. Richness of each repertoire was evaluated using RTK rarefaction, the Chao1 estimator, and Recon v2.1 estimates of unobserved clonotypes. As stored in TCRdb, this immuneACCESS dataset retains in-frame rearrangements with V and J assigned. A fraction of the clones does not appear; measured against another copy, unresolved V genes explain less than half of the discrepancy, and the remainder lacks a known reason. D and trimming were read from the DNA, whereas the V and J calls and clone size are those reported in that table. For this sample the table gives approximately 500,000 clones, of which about 79% were detected only once. The ten largest clones add up to roughly an eighth of the sample.

The specimen was PBMCs. Rearrangement joined TRBV23-1 to TRBJ1-5; the central 10 bases match TRBD1. TRBV23-1 counts as an open reading frame of uncertain function. The clonotype comes from a woman aged 40-49 years in good health. Some clones in this sample may be carry-over from other donors' samples. The CDR3 amino acid sequence is: CASTKPGTGDSAQPQHF. In nucleotides, the sequence is TGCGCCAGCACAAAACCCGGGACAGGGGATTCGGCTCAGCCCCAGCATTTT.